Presented here are 24 T cell receptor beta chains from one specimen sequenced in a study of blood T cells in healthy people across ages. With a J-beta primer mix and a sample-barcoded 5' primer, a second PCR ran about 6 to 11 cycles. Using its own MiXCR run on the 5' RACE reads, TCRdb lists one record per CDR3 protein. The sample carries roughly 1,500,000 distinct CDR3 sequences, around 36% recorded once. The sequenced sample was blood. These receptors all stem from a woman in her 30s in good health.

This clonotype was seen more than once but under ten times. This sequence joins TRBV6-5 and TRBJ2-7; TRBD1 matches at 7 bases. The CDR3 contains 15 residues. The J segment lost 2 bases and the V segment lost 2 bases, leaving 6 bases of the junction unmatched. CDR1 is MNHEY and CDR2 is SVGAGI in the germline V gene. CDR3 sequence: CASSYKGTAAYEQYF. Written as DNA, the CDR3 is TGTGCCAGCAGTTACAAGGGGACAGCCGCCTACGAGCAGTACTTC.

This clonotype was observed a few times. The J gene is TRBJ2-1, the V gene TRBV27; D is undetermined. The V and J ends lost 5 bases and 9 bases respectively, with 14 bases between them. Germline values: CDR1 MNHEY, CDR2 SMNVEV (reference sequence). The CDR3 consists of 13 residues. In DNA form, the CDR3 reads TGTGCCAGCAGTCTACCGGGTGCGAGTGAGCAGTTCTTC. Amino acid sequence: CASSLPGASEQFF.

This chain uses TRBV6-5 with TRBJ2-2; 8 bases fit TRBD2. This CDR3 contains 15 residues. Unmatched junction bases numbered 5, after V lost 2 bases and J lost 6 bases. Germline CDR1 MNHEY, CDR2 SVGAGI. CDR3 coding DNA: TGTGCCAGCAGTTACCTCCCAGCGGGAGCCGGGGAGCTGTTTTTT. It yields the protein CASSYLPAGAGELFF.

The J gene is TRBJ2-1, the V gene TRBV6-5; a possible D gene is TRBD1 (6 bases). V was shortened by 6 bases and J by 15 bases, with 18 bases between the two germline ends. Germline CDR1 and CDR2: MNHEY and SVGAGI. CDR3 size: 12 residues. CDR3: CASRGATGRGFF. The CDR3, as DNA: TGTGCCAGCAGGGGGGCGACAGGCCGAGGGTTCTTC.

This rearrangement joins TRBV20-1 to TRBJ2-1; a possible D gene is TRBD2 (6 bases). Germline CDR1 and CDR2: DFQATT and SNEGSKA (reference sequence). The CDR3 covers 15 residues. V lost 8 bases, J lost 4 bases, and 21 bases lay in between. CDR3 protein: CSLSLRESPYNEQFF. CDR3 in DNA: TGCAGTTTAAGCCTTCGGGAGTCTCCTTACAATGAGCAGTTCTTC.

This clonotype has just a few counts. The gene calls are TRBV10-3 and TRBJ2-7; TRBD1 might be the D (6 bases). This CDR3 contains 12 residues. The germline V and J ends were trimmed by 9 bases and 0 bases, with 9 bases remaining between them. From germline, CDR1 is ENHRY and CDR2 SYGVKD. The CDR3 nucleotides are TGTGCCATGGGGACATTCTCCTACGAGCAGTACTTC. Its protein product is CAMGTFSYEQYF.

The chain couples TRBV5-5 to TRBJ1-4; D may be TRBD1 (5 bases). The germline V and J ends were trimmed by 4 bases and 5 bases, with 15 bases remaining between them. Germline CDR1 SGHKS, CDR2 YYEKEE (reference sequence). The CDR3 runs 15 residues. CDR3: CASSQWGGRNEKLFF. The CDR3 DNA sequence: TGTGCCAGCAGCCAATGGGGGGGTCGAAATGAAAAACTGTTTTTT.

The genes are TRBV5-1 and TRBJ2-3; the match to TRBD2 covers 12 bases. Germline loops: CDR1 SGHRS, CDR2 YFSETQ. The CDR3 is 16 residues long. V gave up 0 bases and J gave up 10 bases; unmatched junction bases: 9. CDR3 in amino acids: CASSLGGTSGQRAQYF. The CDR3 bases are TGCGCCAGCAGCTTGGGAGGGACTAGCGGGCAGAGGGCGCAGTATTTT.

This clonotype was found a few times. The J gene is TRBJ2-7, the V gene TRBV21-1; the table calls TRBD2, which could not be checked here. TRBV21-1 is labeled a pseudogene. This CDR3 has 15 amino acids. CDR3 loop: CASSRGGPSVYEQYF. The CDR3 bases are TGTGCCAGCAGCCGGGGGGGACCGTCCGTTTACGAGCAGTACTTC.

There are a few counts of this clonotype. V usage is TRBV3-1 and J usage is TRBJ2-1, with D possibly TRBD1 on 6 matching bases. Germline CDR1 reads LGHDT; CDR2 reads YNNKEL (reference sequence). The CDR3 covers 13 residues. V lost 3 bases and J lost 9, with 12 bases in between. This CDR3 reads CASSHAQGFEQFF. The CDR3 DNA follows: TGTGCCAGCAGCCATGCACAGGGATTTGAGCAGTTCTTC.

V usage is TRBV5-1 and J usage is TRBJ2-7, with a possible D match to TRBD2 (6 bases). Germline V gene sequence: CDR1 SGHRS, CDR2 YFSETQ. CDR3 length equals 14 residues. Trimming left V 0 bases short and J 4 bases short, with 11 bases between. This CDR3 is CASSLDNSGYEQYF. The CDR3 bases are TGCGCCAGCAGCTTGGATAATAGCGGATACGAGCAGTACTTC.

With respect to this clonotype: The junction shows a germline mismatch at one end, possibly a read error. The chain links TRBV7-2 to TRBJ1-3; D is undetermined. Germline V CDR1 and CDR2: SGHTA, FQGNSA. The CDR3 loop spans 15 amino acids. CDR3 in DNA: TGTGCCAGCAGTCCCTACCAGGCGGCTGGAAGCACCATATATTTT. Translated: CASSPYQAAGSTIYF.

The chain is built from TRBV7-8 and TRBJ2-7, with TRBD2 identical over 7 bases. Germline V lookup: CDR1 SGHVS, CDR2 FQNEAQ. The junction had 8 bases not matched to a gene; V was cut back by 8 bases and J by 4 bases. The CDR3 consists of 13 residues. The CDR3 region has the DNA TGTGCCAGCTCTCCGCGGGAGCTGTACGAGCAGTACTTC. This gives the protein CASSPRELYEQYF.

This clonotype occurred a few times. The chain carries TRBV10-3 and TRBJ2-1; D unresolved. This CDR3 is built from 15 residues. CDR1 ENHRY and CDR2 SYGVKD come from the germline V gene. The V end lost 6 bases, the J end lost 4 bases, and 16 bases lay between the germline ends. The CDR3 is CAIRISEGPYNEQFF. CDR3 DNA sequence: TGTGCCATCAGAATATCCGAAGGACCTTACAATGAGCAGTTCTTC.

Comment on this clonotype: Germline is not matched at one junction end, which may reflect a read error. The chain combines TRBV27 with TRBJ2-7; 9 bases align to TRBD2. Germline CDR1 reads MNHEY; CDR2 reads SMNVEV (reference sequence). This CDR3 is 15 amino acids long. The CDR3 is CVSQGSGRTPYEQYF. In nucleotides, the CDR3 is TGTGTCAGCCAGGGAAGCGGGAGGACTCCCTACGAGCAGTACTTC.

This clonotype has just one count. The chain uses TRBV15 and TRBJ2-7; 12 nucleotides line up with TRBD2. Losses at the gene ends were 5 bases for V and 2 bases for J; bases not matched to a gene: 7. This CDR3 has 16 amino acids. CDR1 LNHNV and CDR2 YYDKDF come from the germline V gene (reference sequence). The CDR3 DNA reads as TGTGCCACCAGCCCCGGACTAGCGGGGCCTACCTACGAGCAGTACTTC. It encodes CATSPGLAGPTYEQYF. Based on the CDR3 plus reference TRBV15 and TRBJ2-7, the full variable domain is DAMVIQNPRYQVTQFGKPVTLSCSQTLNHNVMYWYQQKSSQAPKLLFHYYDKDFNNEADTPDNFQSRRPNTSFCFLDIRSPGLGDTAMYLCATSPGLAGPTYEQYFGPGTRLTVT.

Comment on this clonotype: A junction boundary mismatches the germline segment, possibly from a read error. V gene TRBV15 combines with J gene TRBJ2-1; 9 bases are a match to TRBD2. The CDR3 loop spans 16 amino acids. Germline V gene lookup returns CDR1 LNHNV and CDR2 YYDKDF (reference sequence). CDR3 DNA: TGTGCCACCGGCAGAGATAGGAGCGGGGGGCGCAATGAGCAGTTCTTC. Its protein is CATGRDRSGGRNEQFF.

In this sample, this clonotype turned up many times. The chain carries TRBV10-3 and TRBJ2-3; D gene ambiguous. The CDR3 totals 13 residues. Trimming removed 3 bases from V and 3 bases from J, with 7 bases in between. Looked up from germline, CDR1 is ENHRY and CDR2 is SYGVKD. The CDR3 here is CAISDRRTDTQYF. CDR3 coding DNA: TGTGCCATCAGTGACAGAAGAACAGATACGCAGTATTTT.

The chain carries TRBV5-1 and TRBJ2-7, with no clear D. CDR1 is SGHRS, CDR2 YFSETQ, per germline. The CDR3 totals 16 residues. V gave up 4 bases and J gave up 2 bases, with 19 bases separating them. The CDR3 DNA sequence: TGCGCCAGCAGCGGTAGACACTGGATGGGAACCTACGAGCAGTACTTC. Translation gives CASSGRHWMGTYEQYF.

This sequence joins TRBV10-3 and TRBJ2-1; 8 bases align to TRBD1. Germline lookup yields CDR1 ENHRY and CDR2 SYGVKD. V trimming: 0 bases; J trimming: 4 bases; junction bases outside the gene matches: 5. The CDR3 is 16 amino acids. CDR3 sequence: CAISESQGAPYNEQFF. CDR3 sequence (DNA): TGTGCCATCAGTGAGTCTCAGGGGGCCCCTTACAATGAGCAGTTCTTC.

The chain has TRBV11-1 and TRBJ2-7; possible D gene TRBD2, 5 bases. CDR1 and CDR2 from the germline V gene are SGHAT and FQDESV (reference sequence). Between the trimmed V and J ends, which lost 1 base and 5 bases, there was a span of 18 bases. The CDR3 is 16 residues long. CDR3 coding DNA: TGTGCCAGCAGCTTAGGTGTTAGCGCCAAGGTCCACGAGCAGTACTTC. It yields the protein CASSLGVSAKVHEQYF.

On this clonotype: A much larger clone differs from this one at a single base, so this may be a read error. The J gene is TRBJ2-3, the V gene TRBV5-1, with 10 bases lining up with TRBD1. Unmatched junction bases numbered 4, after V lost 4 bases and J lost 2 bases. Germline V lookup: CDR1 SGHRS, CDR2 YFSETQ. This CDR3 is 15 amino acids long. CDR3 in DNA: TGCGCCAGCAGCCGGGGACAGGGGATCACAGATACGCAGTATTTT. It specifies CASSRGQGITDTQYF.

This clonotype was observed many times. The V call is TRBV29-1, the J call TRBJ2-7, with 8 bases lining up with TRBD1. V shed 7 bases, J shed 7 bases, and the junction held 12 bases outside the gene matches. There are 13 residues in the CDR3. Germline V gene sequence: CDR1 SQVTM, CDR2 ANQGSEA. The CDR3 sequence is CSALGQGFGEQYF. DNA of the CDR3: TGCAGCGCGCTAGGACAGGGCTTTGGGGAGCAGTACTTC.

This chain uses TRBV5-1 with TRBJ2-7, with a tentative D call TRBD1 (6 bases). This CDR3 region has 15 residues. V was cut by 2 bases and J by 2 bases, with 14 bases left in between. Looked up from germline, CDR1 is SGHRS and CDR2 is YFSETQ. CDR3 protein: CASSLSGQIAYEQYF. The CDR3 nucleotides read TGCGCCAGCAGCTTATCGGGACAAATCGCCTACGAGCAGTACTTC.